This TCR beta chain is from a study of blood T cell repertoires in COVID-19. This CDR3 comprises 10 residues. Per germline, CDR1 MNHEY and CDR2 SMNVEV (reference sequence). The germline V and J ends were trimmed by 2 bases and 9 bases, with 5 bases remaining between them. The protocol was immunoSEQ multiplex PCR, while the TCRdb copy is restricted to in-frame clones and leaves out a portion. This sample has some 66,000 clones, with about 93% found just once. This clone has just a few counts. Specimen: peripheral blood. The chain carries TRBV27 and TRBJ2-7; D not resolved. The sequence was collected from a man in his sixties or seventies with active COVID-19. The CDR3 protein is CASSLPRQYV. The CDR3 coding sequence is TGTGCCAGCAGTTTACCTCGGCAGTACGTC.